A selection of T cell receptor beta chains follows, all from one sample in a study of blood T cell repertoires in COVID-19. Produced via immunoSEQ multiplex PCR; TCRdb's table is partial and in-frame only. This table has a few hundred thousand clones, roughly 90% appearing once. The sample comprised PBMCs or T cells enriched from blood (not recorded which). The receptors were sampled from a woman aged 30 to 39 who had recovered from COVID-19. Both conserved end residues are part of each CDR3. D genes are given only for firm matches. Expanded clones get a size class; other rows say once, few or many, or leave the size out.

TRBV11-2,TRBD1,NA,TRBJ1-2,TGTGCCAGCAGCTTAGGAGGGACAGGGTTTCCGATTTACAACTATGGCTACACCTTC,CASSLGGTGFPIYNYGYTF
TRBV6-5,NA,NA,TRBJ2-2,TGTGCCAGCAGAAGGGACACAAGCTGGACCGGGGAGCTGTTTTTT,CASRRDTSWTGELFF
TRBV28,TRBD2,NA,TRBJ2-7,TGTGCCAGCAGTCCCGCCGATAGCGGGAGGAACTCCTACGAGCAGTACTTC,CASSPADSGRNSYEQYF
TRBV15,TRBD2,once,TRBJ2-7,TGTGCCACCAGCAGAGATCGGTGGGAGGGTCCCTACGAGCAGTACTTC,CATSRDRWEGPYEQYF
TRBV5-8,NA,NA,TRBJ1-2,TGTGCCAGCAGTTACGATTCCGGGACTCAGGCACATGGCTACACCTTC,CASSYDSGTQAHGYTF
TRBV28,TRBD1,NA,TRBJ1-5,TGTGCCAGCAGTTTACCAGGGGGCCGACAGCCCCAGCATTTT,CASSLPGGRQPQHF
TRBV10-3,NA,NA,TRBJ1-2,TGTGCCATCAGTGACACATCCTATGGCTACACCTTC,CAISDTSYGYTF
TRBV28,TRBD1,NA,TRBJ1-5,TGTGCCAGCTGGAGGGGGCCTTGGCAGCCCCAGCATTTT,CASWRGPWQPQHF
TRBV27,NA,few,TRBJ2-5,TGTGCCAGCACTTCTCCGGGTGCAGGGGAGAGAGAGACCCAGTACTTC,CASTSPGAGERETQYF
TRBV5-1,TRBD2,NA,TRBJ2-1,TGCGCCAGCAGCCTCCTCAGTAGCGGGGGCTACAATGAGCAGTTCTTC,CASSLLSSGGYNEQFF
TRBV15,TRBD1,NA,TRBJ1-1,TGTGCCACCAGCAGAGCGACAGGGGGCTATACTGAAGCTTTCTTT,CATSRATGGYTEAFF
TRBV7-8,TRBD1,once,TRBJ1-2,TGTGCCAGCAGCTTAGCATCCGGGACAGGGGACTACTATGGCTACACCTTC,CASSLASGTGDYYGYTF
TRBV6-2/TRBV6-3,TRBD1,once,TRBJ2-7,TGTGCCAGCAGTCGACAGGGCCGATTGGGCTACGAGCAGTACTTC,CASSRQGRLGYEQYF
TRBV7-3,TRBD1,NA,TRBJ2-5,TGTGCCAGCAGCTTAACCTCACAGGGGCGAGAGACCCAGTACTTC,CASSLTSQGRETQYF
TRBV4-3,TRBD2,few,TRBJ2-7,TGCGCCAGCAGCCAAGAGTCCTGGGTAGCGGGGGGCTACGAGCAGTACTTC,CASSQESWVAGGYEQYF
TRBV28,NA,NA,TRBJ1-2,TGTGCCAGCAGCCTAGGGTACAGGGATAGCTACACCTTC,CASSLGYRDSYTF
TRBV19,TRBD2,NA,TRBJ2-1,TGTGCCAGTATCGGGACTAGCGGTAACAATGAGCAGTTCTTC,CASIGTSGNNEQFF
TRBV7-9,NA,NA,TRBJ2-6,TGTGCCAGCAGCGGCGCAGGGTCTGGGGCCAACGTCCTGACTTTC,CASSGAGSGANVLTF
TRBV6-1,NA,NA,TRBJ1-3,TGTGCCAGCAGTGCCCCAGGTCTCACCTCTGGAAACACCATATATTTT,CASSAPGLTSGNTIYF
TRBV4-3,NA,NA,TRBJ2-7,TGCGCCAGCAGCCAAACAGGGCAGGGGTACGAGCAGTACTTC,CASSQTGQGYEQYF
TRBV3-1/TRBV3-2,NA,NA,TRBJ2-6,TGTGCCAGCAGCCAAGAGAGCTCTGGGGCCAACGTCCTGACTTTC,CASSQESSGANVLTF
TRBV28,TRBD2,NA,TRBJ2-7,TGTGCCAGCAGGGCTTCTGGTGGAGCGGGAGGTGTCGAGCAGTACTTC,CASRASGGAGGVEQYF
TRBV5-1,NA,NA,TRBJ1-3,TGCGCCAGCAGCTTGGGAGGTGGAAACACCATATATTTT,CASSLGGGNTIYF
TRBV7-9,NA,NA,TRBJ2-5,TGTGCCAGCAGCTTAAACTCTGAGACCCAGTACTTC,CASSLNSETQYF
TRBV4-3,NA,once,TRBJ1-3,TGCGCCAGCAGCCAAGTTACAGGGCCTGGAAACACCATATATTTT,CASSQVTGPGNTIYF
TRBV10-3,TRBD1,NA,TRBJ1-5,TGTGCCATCAGTGGGGGTGACAGGGGACCTAATCAGCCCCAGCATTTT,CAISGGDRGPNQPQHF
TRBV6-5,NA,NA,TRBJ1-2,TGTGCCAGCAGAGGACAGATTAACTATGGCTACACCTTC,CASRGQINYGYTF
TRBV7-2,NA,NA,TRBJ2-3,TGTGCCAGCAGCTTAAAGGGACTCGCAGATACGCAGTATTTT,CASSLKGLADTQYF
TRBV20-1,TRBD2,few,TRBJ2-1,TGCAGTGCTAGTAGCGGGAAAAGCTCCTACAATGAGCAGTTCTTC,CSASSGKSSYNEQFF
TRBV7-2,NA,NA,TRBJ2-2,TGTGCCAGCAGAATTGTAGGAGAATTCACCGGGGAGCTGTTTTTT,CASRIVGEFTGELFF
TRBV15,NA,NA,TRBJ1-2,TGTGCCACCAGCGCCCTTAGCGGGCAGCCTGGAGGCTACACCTTC,CATSALSGQPGGYTF
TRBV18,NA,NA,TRBJ2-7,TGTGCCAGCTCACCACCGGGCTTCCACGAGCAGTACTTC,CASSPPGFHEQYF
TRBV4-3,TRBD1,NA,TRBJ1-3,TGCGCCAGCAGCCAAGGGGATCAGGGGGCCTCGGGAAACACCATATATTTT,CASSQGDQGASGNTIYF
TRBV6-2/TRBV6-3,NA,NA,TRBJ1-2,TGTGCCAGCAGCACCTACAGGGTTGACGAAATCGATTCAGCTAACTATGGCTACACCTTC,CASSTYRVDEIDSANYGYTF
TRBV25-1,NA,NA,TRBJ1-2,TGTGCCAGCACCGAGGACTTCTATGGCTACACCTTC,CASTEDFYGYTF
TRBV2,NA,NA,TRBJ1-2,TGTGCCAGCACACCACAGGAGATTTATGGCTACACCTTC,CASTPQEIYGYTF
TRBV5-6,TRBD1,once,TRBJ1-6,TGTGCCAGCAGCTTCGGGACAGGGCCTCAACCCCTCCACTTT,CASSFGTGPQPLHF
TRBV28,TRBD2,NA,TRBJ2-5,TGTGCCAGCAGTTCAACTAGCGGGGGGGCGGAGACCCAGTACTTC,CASSSTSGGAETQYF
TRBV5-1,TRBD2,NA,TRBJ2-7,TGCGCCAGCAGCTTGCCGGGAGGGCTCTACGAGCAGTACTTC,CASSLPGGLYEQYF
TRBV9,TRBD2,NA,TRBJ2-7,TGTGCCAGCAGCGTAGGGTCTCTAGCGGGTATCCACGAGCAGTACTTC,CASSVGSLAGIHEQYF
TRBV3-1/TRBV3-2,NA,once,TRBJ2-2,TGTGCCAGCAGCCAGGGGGCTGGGGAGCTGTTTTTT,CASSQGAGELFF
TRBV7-6,TRBD2,NA,TRBJ2-7,TGTGCCAGCAGCTACTCACTAGCGGGGGGCATCTACGAGCAGTACTTC,CASSYSLAGGIYEQYF
TRBV9,TRBD2,NA,TRBJ2-1,TGTGCCAGCAGCGTAGAGTCACTAGCGGGAGTTGAGCAGTTCTTC,CASSVESLAGVEQFF
TRBV28,TRBD2,NA,TRBJ2-5,TGTGCCAGCATTCCCGGGGGGGCCGGGGAGACCCAGTACTTC,CASIPGGAGETQYF
TRBV27,TRBD1,NA,TRBJ2-2,TGTGCCAGCAGAATGACAGGGGCGTCCGGGGAGCTGTTTTTT,CASRMTGASGELFF